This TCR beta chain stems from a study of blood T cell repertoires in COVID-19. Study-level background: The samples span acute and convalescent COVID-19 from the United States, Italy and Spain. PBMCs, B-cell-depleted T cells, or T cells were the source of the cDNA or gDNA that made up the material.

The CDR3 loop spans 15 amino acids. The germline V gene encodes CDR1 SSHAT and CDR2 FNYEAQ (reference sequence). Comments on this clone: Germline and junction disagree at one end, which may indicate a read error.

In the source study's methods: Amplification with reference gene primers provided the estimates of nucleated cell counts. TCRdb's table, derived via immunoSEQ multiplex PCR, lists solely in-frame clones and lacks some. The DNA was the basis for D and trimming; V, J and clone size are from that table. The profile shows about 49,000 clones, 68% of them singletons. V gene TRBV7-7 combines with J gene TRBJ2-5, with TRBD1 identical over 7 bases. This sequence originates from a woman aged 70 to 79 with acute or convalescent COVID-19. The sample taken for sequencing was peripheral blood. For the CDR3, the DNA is TGTGCTAGCAGCTTAGTCGGCAGGGGGCAAGAGACCCAGTACTTC. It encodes CASSLVGRGQETQYF.